This T cell receptor (beta chain) comes out of a study of regulatory T cells in long-lasting Graves disease. Sequencing libraries for TCR beta were prepared with iRepertoire HTBI primers and Arm-PCR of CDR3 regions. Via MiXCR, TCRdb re-called the multiplex PCR reads, giving one row per CDR3 protein. The sample includes roughly 450,000 distinct CDR3 sequences, around 20% of them seen just once. The time point was: persistent/refractory GD, antithyroid drugs over 5 years with positive TRAb. Isolated PBMC RNA provided the starting material for the TCR library. General observations from the study: Persistent Graves' patients showed less TCR diversity than newly diagnosed patients showed. Persistent patients shared 2,741 public clonotypes among themselves. Newly diagnosed patients shared fewer, at roughly 970.

Concerning this clonotype itself: Its antigen remains unidentified.

The sequenced sample was peripheral blood mononuclear cells (PBMCs), obtained when the disease was refractory, from a patient treated with antithyroid drugs. The sequence was obtained from a female donor with Graves disease.

Here the CDR3 reads CASDAGGTVTGELFF. As DNA, the CDR3 is TGTGCCAGCGATGCGGGCGGGACCGTGACCGGGGAGCTGTTTTTT. V is TRBV19 and J is TRBJ2-2; tentatively, D is TRBD2 (6 bases). The CDR3 runs 15 residues. V gave up 9 bases and J gave up 5 bases, with 19 bases separating them. CDR1 LNHDA and CDR2 SQIVND come from the germline V gene (reference sequence).